The 16 T cell receptor beta chains below come from one sample, sequenced in a study of identical twins. MiXCR, run by TCRdb on the 5' RACE reads, gives a single entry per CDR3 protein. Counted here are just over 500,000 distinct CDR3 sequences, less than 25% occurring once; the ten biggest clones make up around 0.91%. These sequences were also reported in another study, on T cells expressing NK-cell markers.

The sequencing input was CD4+ T cells sorted from blood. The source is a woman aged 18-29 years in good health.

Only a few counts were recorded for this clonotype. V usage is TRBV6-2 or TRBV6-3 and J usage is TRBJ2-1, with 11 bases that match TRBD2. The germline gives CDR1 MNHEY, CDR2 SVGEGT. V lost 3 bases and J lost 7; bases outside the gene matches: 5. CDR3 length equals 15 residues. The CDR3 nucleotides are TGTGCCAGCAGTTATTTCCTAGCGGGAGGAAATGAGCAGTTCTTC. It translates to CASSYFLAGGNEQFF.

The sample holds many counts of this clonotype. The chain carries TRBV12-3 or TRBV12-4 and TRBJ2-1; D uncertain. The CDR3 covers 14 residues. The V end was cut by 0 bases, the J end by 8 bases, with 11 bases between. CDR3 DNA sequence: TGTGCCAGCAGTTTAGCGGGGTGGATTCATGAGCAGTTCTTC. As protein: CASSLAGWIHEQFF.

The V gene is TRBV20-1, the J gene TRBJ1-1; no clear D. This CDR3 is built from 14 residues. Deletions cut 2 bases from V and 3 bases from J, with 13 bases between. Per the germline V gene, CDR1 is DFQATT and CDR2 is SNEGSKA (reference sequence). This chain's CDR3 is CSARLFGRYTEAFF. The DNA for the CDR3 is TGCAGTGCTAGACTCTTTGGACGATACACTGAAGCTTTCTTT.

This clonotype turned up a few times. The rearrangement uses TRBV28 and TRBJ2-1, with 7 bases that match TRBD2. V shed 3 bases, J shed 8 bases, and the junction held 13 bases outside the gene matches. Per germline, CDR1 MDHEN and CDR2 SYDVKM. The CDR3 totals 16 residues. The CDR3: CASSFILAGVIHEQFF. The CDR3 DNA reads as TGTGCCAGCAGTTTCATCTTGGCGGGAGTCATCCATGAGCAGTTCTTC.

This clonotype was seen only a few times. The rearrangement uses TRBV20-1 and TRBJ2-1; D is possibly TRBD2 (6 bases). The V end lost 2 bases, the J end lost 9 bases, and 14 bases lay between the germline ends. Germline assignment: CDR1 DFQATT and CDR2 SNEGSKA (reference sequence). This CDR3 is 13 amino acids long. The CDR3 DNA sequence: TGCAGTGCTAGACCCGGGAGCAAGGGTGAGCAGTTCTTC. It is translated as CSARPGSKGEQFF.

This clonotype was counted only a few times. The chain couples TRBV29-1 to TRBJ1-6; no firm D call. V shed 7 bases and J shed 10 bases, with 17 bases lying between them. The V gene's germline CDR1 is SQVTM and CDR2 ANQGSEA. The CDR3 totals 13 residues. The CDR3 is CSAAAKVGSPLHF. The CDR3 nucleotides read TGCAGCGCCGCTGCTAAGGTTGGATCACCCCTCCACTTT.

The J gene is TRBJ1-2, the V gene TRBV6-5; D is possibly TRBD1 (5 bases). Germline assignment: CDR1 MNHEY and CDR2 SVGAGI. Trimming stripped 0 bases from V and 0 bases from J, with 14 bases between. The CDR3 is 17 residues long. As DNA, the CDR3 is TGTGCCAGCAGTTACTCTACCGACAGAGCCTCTAACTATGGCTACACCTTC. This encodes CASSYSTDRASNYGYTF.

The CDR3 spells CASRWDTSYEQYF. CDR3 DNA sequence: TGTGCCAGCAGATGGGACACCTCGTACGAGCAGTACTTC. The chain links TRBV12-3 or TRBV12-4 to TRBJ2-7, with TRBD1 as a possible D gene (6 bases). Deletions cut 6 bases from V and 4 bases from J, with 13 bases between. The CDR3 length is 13 residues.

This clonotype was detected only a few times. The chain joins TRBV21-1 to TRBJ2-5; TRBD1, the table's D call, lacks a check against the DNA. TRBV21-1 is assigned pseudogene status. This CDR3 has 18 residues. As DNA, the CDR3 is TGTGCCAGCAGCAAGTGCTTGAAAGGGACGGATGACCAAGAGACCCAGTACTTC. Residues: CASSKCLKGTDDQETQYF.

V usage is TRBV6-2 or TRBV6-3 and J usage is TRBJ2-7; D may be TRBD1 (6 bases). Germline CDR1 reads MNHEY; CDR2 reads SVGEGT. CDR3 length: 15 amino acids. Trimming removed 5 bases at V and 7 bases at J, with 21 bases between. The CDR3 sequence is CASSTGNPQFREQYF. CDR3 nucleotides: TGTGCCAGCAGTACAGGGAACCCCCAGTTTCGGGAGCAGTACTTC.

In its sample, this clonotype was seen a few times. V and J are TRBV5-8 and TRBJ2-1; possibly TRBD1 for D (5 bases). From germline, CDR1 is SGHTS and CDR2 YDEGEE. This CDR3 spans 16 amino acids. The V gene lost 6 bases and the J gene lost 9 bases, with 25 bases spanning the gap. The DNA of the CDR3 is TGTGCCAGCAACAGCTTGGAGTCAGGGCTGAGAGGTGAGCAGTTCTTC. Encoded protein: CASNSLESGLRGEQFF.

This clonotype was seen a few times. CDR3 nucleotide sequence: TGTGCCAGCAGCCCTCTCAGCGGGGGAGTAGATACGCAGTATTTT. This translates into CASSPLSGGVDTQYF. The J gene is TRBJ2-3, the V gene TRBV9, with 8 bases fitting TRBD2. Germline-derived CDR1 and CDR2 are SGDLS and YYNGEE. The CDR3 is 15 residues long. V shed 4 bases and J 5 bases; nucleotides not matched to a gene: 9.

This clonotype was observed a handful of times. The chain couples TRBV9 to TRBJ2-1, with 8 bases identical to TRBD2. J gave up 4 bases and V 0 bases, and 3 bases lay outside the gene matches. CDR3 length equals 15 residues. From germline, CDR1 is SGDLS and CDR2 YYNGEE. Here the CDR3 reads CASSVDSGGYNEQFF. The CDR3 region has the DNA TGTGCCAGCAGCGTAGACAGCGGGGGTTACAATGAGCAGTTCTTC.

In DNA, the CDR3 is TGTGCCAGCAGCCCCGGCGCGGACCATATATACGAGCAGTACTTC. It is translated as CASSPGADHIYEQYF. The rearrangement links TRBV7-2 to TRBJ2-7; no firm D call. From germline, CDR1 is SGHTA and CDR2 FQGNSA. Trimming cost V 5 bases and J 4 bases, with 18 bases left between them. The CDR3 contains 15 residues. Variable domain in full (rest from reference TRBV7-2 and TRBJ2-7): GAGVSQSPSNKVTEKGKDVELRCDPISGHTALYWYRQSLGQGLEFLIYFQGNSAPDKSGLPSDRFSAERTGGSVSTLTIQRTQQEDSAVYLCASSPGADHIYEQYFGPGTRLTVT.

The chain couples TRBV27 to TRBJ1-1; D call uncertain. CDR3 length equals 13 residues. Trimming removed 7 bases at V and 0 bases at J, with 9 bases between. Germline-derived CDR1 and CDR2 are MNHEY and SMNVEV (reference sequence). The CDR3: CASKRRLNTEAFF. CDR3 in DNA: TGTGCCAGCAAAAGGCGTCTGAACACTGAAGCTTTCTTT.

This clonotype occurred many times. The gene calls are TRBV10-3 and TRBJ1-1; no definite D call. V was cut by 2 bases and J by 4 bases, with 11 bases left in between. Germline CDR1 reads ENHRY; CDR2 reads SYGVKD. The CDR3 has 14 amino acids. CDR3 DNA: TGTGCCATCAGTGAGGACACAATGGCCACTGAAGCTTTCTTT. It is translated as CAISEDTMATEAFF.